The 4 T cell receptor beta chains listed next were all sequenced from one sample in a study of regulatory T cells in long-lasting Graves disease. Time point noted: persistent/refractory GD, antithyroid drugs over 5 years with positive TRAb. Following extraction of RNA from PBMCs, that RNA was used to make the TCR library. Arm-PCR of CDR3 regions with iRepertoire HTBI primers generated TCR beta libraries. TCRdb re-derived calls from the multiplex PCR reads in MiXCR, one entry per CDR3 protein. The sample yields 450,000 or so distinct CDR3 sequences, less than 25% seen once. Sequences were derived from peripheral blood mononuclear cells (PBMCs), sampled when the disease was refractory, from a patient treated with antithyroid drugs. The receptors come from a female donor with Graves disease.

This clonotype appeared a few times. The chain has TRBV28 and TRBJ2-3; a weak D match, TRBD2 (5 bases). CDR3 length equals 14 residues. V shed 1 base and J shed 4 bases, with 9 bases lying between them. The V gene's germline CDR1 is MDHEN and CDR2 SYDVKM. This CDR3 reads CASSLSPGADTQYF. The CDR3 nucleotides read TGTGCCAGCAGTTTATCACCCGGGGCAGATACGCAGTATTTT.

This clonotype was detected ten times or more. The gene calls are TRBV11-2 and TRBJ1-1, with D hard to call. The CDR3 has 12 amino acids. V lost 6 bases and J 7 bases, leaving 12 bases between the germline ends. CDR1 is SGHAT and CDR2 is FQNNGV in the germline V gene. CDR3 loop: CASSPTVGEAFF. The CDR3 DNA reads TGTGCCAGCAGTCCTACAGTAGGTGAAGCTTTCTTT.

Turning to this clonotype: This CDR3 fails to terminate in the conserved phenylalanine or tryptophan, so it likely reflects a read error. The chain employs TRBV11-2 and TRBJ2-2; D gene ambiguous. The CDR3 consists of 16 residues. The V gene's germline CDR1 is SGHAT and CDR2 FQNNGV. V was pared by 5 bases and J by 0 bases, with 13 bases between. The DNA of the CDR3 is TGTGCCAGCAGCCCCCCCGGACGGACGAACACCGGGGAGCTGTTTTCT. This encodes CASSPPGRTNTGELFS.

At least ten counts were recorded for this clonotype. The chain employs TRBV12-3 or TRBV12-4 and TRBJ2-2; D might be TRBD1 or TRBD2, each matching 5 bases. This CDR3 region has 16 residues. V was clipped by 3 bases and J by 5 bases, with 16 bases between them. CDR3 region: CASSFGASARTGELFF. The CDR3 nucleotides read TGTGCCAGCAGTTTCGGGGCATCTGCTCGGACCGGGGAGCTGTTTTTT.